This entry lists 30 T cell receptor beta chains sequenced from one sample in a study of cytomegalovirus exposure and HLA in healthy donors. Assay: immunoSEQ multiplex PCR; the TCRdb copy retains only in-frame clones and omits some. This table has under 200,000 clones, less than 90% appearing once. The sequenced sample was PBMCs. The source of these receptors is a woman aged 18-29 years in good health and CMV-seronegative.

This clone was detected a few times. No DNA is shown, since the ends of the CDR3 on it are uncertain; the CDR3 is the one TCRdb lists. CDR3: CASSTSTGFRELFF. The gene calls are TRBV6-6 and TRBJ2-2; TRBD1, the D gene given by the table, was not confirmed from the DNA. Germline loops: CDR1 MNHNY, CDR2 SVGAGI (reference sequence). The CDR3 is 14 residues long, ends included.

The rearrangement uses TRBV14 and TRBJ2-3; TRBD2 might be the D (5 bases). Trimming took 9 bases from V and 0 from J, leaving 13 bases between them. CDR3 length: 14 amino acids. In germline, CDR1 is SGHDN, CDR2 FVKESK. The CDR3 loop reads CASRGIGSTDTQYF. CDR3 DNA sequence: TGTGCCAGTCGGGGTATCGGCAGCACAGATACGCAGTATTTT.

The rearrangement uses TRBV12-2 and TRBJ2-5; the table's D call TRBD1 went unverified against the DNA. TRBV12-2 is a pseudogene segment. This CDR3 region has 15 residues. CDR3 bases: TGTGCAAGTCGCAATCGGCAGGGCGTAGGAGAGACCCAGTACTTC. Protein sequence: CASRNRQGVGETQYF.

The chain couples TRBV6-5 to TRBJ2-5; D may be TRBD1 (6 bases). V lost 6 bases to trimming and J lost 0 bases, with 8 bases between them. The germline V gene encodes CDR1 MNHEY and CDR2 SVGAGI. The CDR3 length is 13 residues. CDR3 in DNA: TGTGCCAGCAGCGGACAGAACCAAGAGACCCAGTACTTC. Translating it yields CASSGQNQETQYF.

This clone was detected a few times. The rearrangement joins TRBV29-1 to TRBJ1-2; maybe TRBD1 (5 bases). CDR3 size: 13 residues. Germline CDR1 and CDR2: SQVTM and ANQGSEA. Deletions cut 6 bases from V and 10 bases from J, with 21 bases between. For the CDR3, the DNA is TGCAGCGTCTTGGGCCTGACTAGGGACGCCTACACCTTC. It yields the protein CSVLGLTRDAYTF.

In this sample, this clone turned up many times. The rearrangement uses TRBV5-1 and TRBJ2-3, with D unresolved. V lost 6 bases and J lost 0, with 17 bases in between. This CDR3 spans 16 amino acids. Germline CDR1 is SGHRS and CDR2 is YFSETQ. CDR3 DNA sequence: TGCGCCAGCACCCTCGGGTCCTTTTCTAGCACAGATACGCAGTATTTT. It translates to CASTLGSFSSTDTQYF. The whole variable domain, filled in from reference TRBV5-1 and TRBJ2-3, reads KAGVTQTPRYLIKTRGQQVTLSCSPISGHRSVSWYQQTPGQGLQFLFEYFSETQRNKGNFPGRFSGRQFSNSRSEMNVSTLELGDSALYLCASTLGSFSSTDTQYFGPGTRLTVL.

In this sample, this clone turned up once. The chain carries TRBV6-4 and TRBJ2-3; D is unresolved. The CDR3 runs 14 residues. Germline values: CDR1 MRHNA, CDR2 SNTAGT. V was clipped by 4 bases and J by 0 bases, with 8 bases between them. CDR3 in amino acids: CASSVKASTDTQYF. CDR3 coding DNA: TGTGCCAGCAGTGTTAAAGCGAGCACAGATACGCAGTATTTT.

The genes are TRBV6-5 and TRBJ1-2; a weak D match, TRBD1 (5 bases). The germline V gene has CDR1 MNHEY and CDR2 SVGAGI. This CDR3 is built from 14 residues. V lost 8 bases, J lost 0 bases, and 13 bases lay in between. The CDR3: CASGRDSANYGYTF. As DNA, the CDR3 is TGTGCCAGCGGCCGGGACTCAGCTAACTATGGCTACACCTTC.

This clone was detected a few times. The chain has TRBV10-3 and TRBJ2-7, with D perhaps TRBD2 (6 bases). Looked up from germline, CDR1 is ENHRY and CDR2 is SYGVKD. There are 14 residues in the CDR3. V gave up 7 bases and J gave up 4 bases, with 17 bases separating them. CDR3 nucleotide sequence: TGTGCCATCAATGAAGATCGGGGGAGTTACGAGCAGTACTTC. Protein: CAINEDRGSYEQYF.

This clone has just a few counts. This chain uses TRBV4-1 with TRBJ2-5, with 10 bases lining up with TRBD2. Germline V CDR1 and CDR2: MGHRA, YSYEKL. V shed 5 bases and J 2 bases; nucleotides not matched to a gene: 11. This CDR3 is 17 amino acids long. Here the CDR3 DNA reads TGCGCCAGCAGCGACGGGACTAGCGTACGTTCTCAAGAGACCCAGTACTTC. Translating gives CASSDGTSVRSQETQYF.

In its sample, this clone was seen once. The CDR3 spells CASSLGQGSNYGYTF. DNA for the CDR3: TGCGCCAGCAGCCTTGGACAGGGAAGCAACTATGGCTACACCTTC. The chain uses TRBV4-3 and TRBJ1-2, with TRBD1 matching 8 bases. The ends lost 4 bases at V and 2 bases at J; junction bases unmatched: 6. The CDR3 is 15 amino acids. Germline V lookup: CDR1 LGHNA, CDR2 YSLEER.

The chain employs TRBV5-1 and TRBJ1-2; 9 positions match TRBD1. Germline CDR1 SGHRS, CDR2 YFSETQ. The CDR3 extends over 19 amino acids. J lost 0 bases, V lost 6 bases, and 18 bases had no gene match. CDR3 nucleotides: TGCGCCAGCAAAGACCCCGGGACAGGGACCGTTAATACTAACTATGGCTACACCTTC. It translates to CASKDPGTGTVNTNYGYTF.

The CDR3 sequence: CASRLGQGGNSGNTIYF. CDR3 sequence (DNA): TGTGCCAGCAGACTCGGACAGGGGGGCAACTCTGGAAACACCATATATTTT. V gene TRBV28 combines with J gene TRBJ1-3; TRBD1 matches at 10 bases. J was trimmed by 0 bases and V by 6 bases; bases with no gene match: 8. The CDR3 has 17 residues. In germline, CDR1 is MDHEN, CDR2 SYDVKM.

This clone has only one observation. The gene calls are TRBV19 and TRBJ1-2; 10 bases map to TRBD1. The CDR3 totals 14 residues. V was clipped by 5 bases and J by 5 bases; unmatched bases: 5. Germline values: CDR1 LNHDA, CDR2 SQIVND (reference sequence). The CDR3 loop is CASSPGQGVYGYTF. Here the CDR3 DNA reads TGTGCCAGTAGTCCCGGACAGGGGGTTTATGGCTACACCTTC.

CDR3 in DNA: TGTGCCAGCAGCCAGGGAGGGCCCACTGAAGCTTTCTTT. As protein: CASSQGGPTEAFF. V and J are TRBV5-6 and TRBJ1-1; tentative D call: TRBD1 (5 bases). The CDR3 runs to 13 residues. V lost 4 bases to trimming and J lost 4 bases, with 11 bases between them. CDR1 and CDR2 (germline): SGHDT, YYEEEE.

This clone appeared a few times. V gene TRBV7-2 combines with J gene TRBJ1-2; no firm D call. V was cut by 2 bases and J by 3 bases, with 13 bases left in between. This CDR3 has 15 residues. CDR1 SGHTA and CDR2 FQGNSA come from the germline V gene. CDR3 loop: CASSLLRPGDYGYTF. DNA of the CDR3: TGTGCCAGCAGCTTATTGCGGCCCGGTGACTATGGCTACACCTTC.

The chain carries TRBV9 and TRBJ1-1; 7 bases match TRBD1. V lost 4 bases, J lost 4 bases, and 4 bases stayed unmatched. CDR1 is SGDLS, CDR2 YYNGEE, per germline. The CDR3 runs to 13 residues. CDR3 DNA sequence: TGTGCCAGCAGCCCCAGGGGGAGCACTGAAGCTTTCTTT. It is translated as CASSPRGSTEAFF.

Only a few counts were recorded for this clone. The rearrangement uses TRBV7-8 and TRBJ1-1; perhaps TRBD1 as D (5 bases). The CDR3 is 14 amino acids. Germline CDR1 reads SGHVS; CDR2 reads FQNEAQ. Trimming left V 1 base short and J 3 bases short, with 9 bases between. This chain's CDR3 is CASSLVGRDTEAFF. The DNA for the CDR3 is TGTGCCAGCAGCTTAGTCGGCAGGGACACTGAAGCTTTCTTT.

V usage is TRBV5-1 and J usage is TRBJ2-3; D ambiguous. Germline CDR1 is SGHRS and CDR2 is YFSETQ. The CDR3 length is 14 residues. V lost 3 bases and J 2 bases, leaving 10 bases between the germline ends. The CDR3 sequence: CASSSYRTTDTQYF. CDR3 sequence (DNA): TGCGCCAGCAGCTCCTACAGAACCACAGATACGCAGTATTTT.

The V gene is TRBV10-3, the J gene TRBJ1-1; 8 nucleotides agree with TRBD1. This CDR3 comprises 17 residues. Germline loops: CDR1 ENHRY, CDR2 SYGVKD. V shed 5 bases, J shed 1 base, and the junction held 12 bases outside the gene matches. The CDR3, as DNA: TGTGCCATCAGTATGTCTCCAGGGGGCCTTAAGAACACTGAAGCTTTCTTT. Translation: CAISMSPGGLKNTEAFF.

The V and J genes are TRBV29-1 and TRBJ2-1, with D possibly matching TRBD2 (5 bases). Germline-derived CDR1 and CDR2 are SQVTM and ANQGSEA. The CDR3 is 13 residues long. Trimming took 8 bases from V and 6 from J, leaving 17 bases between them. CDR3 nucleotides: TGCAGCTTACTATCCGGGGTCACCAATGAGCAGTTCTTC. Translation: CSLLSGVTNEQFF.

V is TRBV29-1 and J is TRBJ2-7; TRBD1 aligns across 8 bases. V dropped 1 base and J dropped 2; count of bases not matched to a gene: 1. Per the germline V gene, CDR1 is SQVTM and CDR2 is ANQGSEA. This CDR3 is built from 13 residues. CDR3 DNA: TGCAGCGTTGAAGTGGACAGGGCCTACGAGCAGTACTTC. It is translated as CSVEVDRAYEQYF.

The V gene is TRBV19, the J gene TRBJ2-1; D possibly corresponds to TRBD1 (5 bases). V gave up 3 bases and J gave up 6 bases, with 18 bases separating them. This CDR3 is built from 16 residues. The germline V gene has CDR1 LNHDA and CDR2 SQIVND (reference sequence). The CDR3 sequence is CASSISAAGIGNEQFF. CDR3 coding DNA: TGTGCCAGTAGTATTTCGGCGGCAGGGATAGGCAATGAGCAGTTCTTC.

CDR3 coding DNA: TGCGCCAGCAGGATGGGACAGGGGGCATACGAGCAGTACTTC. As protein: CASRMGQGAYEQYF. This chain connects TRBV10-2 to TRBJ2-7; TRBD1 matches 12 bases. V was pared by 6 bases and J by 4 bases, with 4 bases of the junction left unmatched. The length of the CDR3 is 14 residues. Germline CDR1 and CDR2: WSHSY and SAAADI.

The chain employs TRBV7-2 and TRBJ1-2; D ambiguous. The germline V and J ends were trimmed by 6 bases and 1 base, with 18 bases remaining between them. Germline-derived CDR1 and CDR2 are SGHTA and FQGNSA. CDR3 length equals 16 residues. The CDR3 here is CASSLGVLRGNYGYTF. The DNA of the CDR3 is TGTGCCAGCAGTCTGGGCGTCTTGCGGGGTAACTATGGCTACACCTTC.

The chain combines TRBV4-3 with TRBJ2-7; 8 nucleotides agree with TRBD2. The CDR3 contains 15 residues. The J segment lost 7 bases and the V segment lost 1 base, leaving 9 bases of the junction unmatched. The V gene's germline CDR1 is LGHNA and CDR2 YSLEER. CDR3 sequence reads: CASSQAAGDLREQYF. Written as DNA, the CDR3 is TGCGCCAGCAGCCAAGCAGCGGGAGATTTGAGGGAGCAGTACTTC.

The rearrangement links TRBV7-8 to TRBJ1-4, with 10 bases that match TRBD1. In germline, CDR1 is SGHVS, CDR2 FQNEAQ. The CDR3 spans 16 residues. V shed 1 base and J 1 base; nucleotides not matched to a gene: 0. CDR3 region: CASSLGDRGTNEKLFF. Here the CDR3 DNA reads TGTGCCAGCAGCTTAGGGGACAGGGGAACTAATGAAAAACTGTTTTTT.

V usage is TRBV5-6 and J usage is TRBJ1-1, with 8 bases identical to TRBD1. The CDR3 consists of 16 residues. The V segment lost 3 bases and the J segment 10 bases; nucleotides outside the gene matches: 17. Germline V gene data show CDR1 as SGHDT and CDR2 as YYEEEE. CDR3 in amino acids: CASSSGQGEGILGAFF. The CDR3 nucleotides are TGTGCCAGCAGCTCCGGACAGGGAGAAGGTATACTAGGAGCTTTCTTT.

The chain is built from TRBV6-1 and TRBJ2-3; 8 nucleotides align to TRBD2. The CDR3 is made up of 15 amino acids. CDR1 is MNHNS and CDR2 is SASEGT in the germline V gene. With 2 bases clipped from V and 4 bases from J, the junction kept 5 bases outside the gene matches. CDR3 nucleotide sequence: TGTGCCAGCAGTGAACTGGCGGGGGGATCAGATACGCAGTATTTT. Amino acids: CASSELAGGSDTQYF.

This clone was seen just once. This chain uses TRBV5-3 with TRBJ2-7, with TRBD1 matching 9 bases. TRBV5-3 is known as an ORF, though its function is uncertain. After removal of 2 bases from V and 4 bases from J, the junction contained 7 bases not matched to a gene. CDR3 length: 15 amino acids. The CDR3 reads CARSFEQGASYEQYF. Written as DNA, the CDR3 is TGTGCCAGAAGCTTCGAACAGGGGGCTTCATACGAGCAGTACTTC.